The sequence of this T cell receptor beta chain was determined in a study of CD8 T cells in Susac syndrome (dated by TCRdb to 2018 to 2020). Study-level background: Of the Susac syndrome patients who were sequenced, about eight were in clinical remission while roughly 6 had clinically active disease. At the time of blood withdrawal, Susac syndrome patients were either therapy-naive, taking corticosteroids (with some also receiving IVIg), or on IVIg alone. The study used repertoire sequencing to test whether antigen drove CD8+ T cell activation and differentiation in Susac syndrome. Clonality of the CD8+ T cell repertoire was compared between over ten healthy donors, some 14 Susac syndrome patients and around 15 multiple sclerosis patients. Results the study describes overall, beyond this receptor: In the total CD8+ and CD8+ TEMRA repertoires, approximately 17 and five Susac-specific public clones, respectively, were identified. Susac syndrome CD8+ repertoires showed clonal expansion, highest in CD8+ TEMRA cells and greater in clinically active than remitting patients. The number of individuals in the TCR sequencing and HLA analysis was acknowledged as relatively small.

High-throughput TCR beta sequencing profiled peripheral blood CD8+ and CD4+ T cells from healthy donors, Susac syndrome patients and multiple sclerosis patients. The Susac syndrome patients fulfilled recently defined diagnostic criteria for definite or probable disease. Bulk CD8+ and CD4+ T cells were purified by magnetic negative isolation, whereas CD8+ TEMRA cells were enriched by FACS. Blood was collected in EDTA tubes and processed within 24 hours, with PBMCs isolated through density gradient centrifugation. PBMCs intended for TCR sequencing were cryopreserved in liquid nitrogen and thawed later in a water bath at 37 degrees C. The sorted or isolated CD4+, CD8+ and CD8+ TEMRA cells had a purity of 90% or higher. Including cysteine and phenylalanine, the CDR3 has 13 amino acids. The sequence is cut down to CDR3 DNA, 39 bases in frame from base 1. V and J lose 3 bases and 7 bases, and a span of 13 bases separates them. For CDR1 and CDR2, the germline V gene lists SGHRS and YFSETQ.

RNA was extracted using the RNeasy kit, and about 0.45 to 1 microgram was reverse transcribed with random hexamers. The immunoSEQ multiplex PCR assay, covering 54 Vbeta and 13 Jbeta segments, was used to amplify TCR beta CDR3 regions. Bias from PCR amplification was corrected by using a synthetic template baseline for primer optimization and for computational correction. The authors processed their data as follows. Only productive sequences were kept, with reads annotated to V, D and J genes according to IMGT and analyzed in immunoSEQ Analyzer. To calculate clonality, Shannon entropy was normalized by log2 of the number of productive unique sequences and then subtracted from one. For each patient and control, public and private clones were evaluated among the 100 most prevalent clones. Clones were defined as Susac-specific when absent from the healthy and MS cohorts, from about a thousand published viral clones and from other ImmuneACCESS disease sequences. The public reads were quality trimmed at Q25 with fastp and then assembled into clones with MiXCR by TCRdb, keeping productive beta chains. Each CDR3 protein gets just one entry, which takes the most common genes and DNA from the rows behind it. The V and J calls shown here were made by TCRdb, not taken from the authors' results. The sample table shows 92,000 or so distinct CDR3 sequences, and approximately 96% are seen once. The ten largest clones take up 0.55% to 0.8% of the sample.

As regards this clonotype: Its target antigen remains unknown. No base quality values were provided; no much bigger clone lies one nucleotide off.

This TCR was recovered from a human donor with Susac syndrome. The rearranged segments are TRBV5-1 and TRBJ1-2; D gene: possibly TRBD1, on 5 matching bases. What was sequenced was CD8+ T cells from PBMCs. The sequenced DNA is TGCGCCAGCAGCTCTCAGGGCGGAGGTGGCTACACCTTC. It translates to CASSSQGGGGYTF.